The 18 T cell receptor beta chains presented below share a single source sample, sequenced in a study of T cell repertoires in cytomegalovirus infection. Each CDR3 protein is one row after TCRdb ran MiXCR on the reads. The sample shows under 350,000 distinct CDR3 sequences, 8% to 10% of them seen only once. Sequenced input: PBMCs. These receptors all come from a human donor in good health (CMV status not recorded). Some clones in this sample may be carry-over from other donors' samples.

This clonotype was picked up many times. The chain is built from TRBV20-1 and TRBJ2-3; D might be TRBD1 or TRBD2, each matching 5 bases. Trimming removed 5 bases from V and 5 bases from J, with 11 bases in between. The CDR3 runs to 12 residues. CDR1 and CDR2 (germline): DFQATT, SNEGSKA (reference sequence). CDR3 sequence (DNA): TGCAGTGCTCCGGGGCGGGTAGATACGCAGTATTTT. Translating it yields CSAPGRVDTQYF.

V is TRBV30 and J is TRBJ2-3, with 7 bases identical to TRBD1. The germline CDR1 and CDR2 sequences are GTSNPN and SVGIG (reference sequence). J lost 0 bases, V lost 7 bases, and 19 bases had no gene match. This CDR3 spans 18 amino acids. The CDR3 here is CAYIPGQRITLSTDTQYF. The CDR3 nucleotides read TGTGCCTACATACCGGGACAGCGGATCACACTAAGCACAGATACGCAGTATTTT. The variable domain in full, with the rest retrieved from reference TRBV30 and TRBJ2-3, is SQTIHQWPATLVQPVGSPLSLECTVEGTSNPNLYWYRQAAGRGLQLLFYSVGIGQISSEVPQNLSASRPQDRQFILSSKKLLLSDSGFYLCAYIPGQRITLSTDTQYFGPGTRLTVL.

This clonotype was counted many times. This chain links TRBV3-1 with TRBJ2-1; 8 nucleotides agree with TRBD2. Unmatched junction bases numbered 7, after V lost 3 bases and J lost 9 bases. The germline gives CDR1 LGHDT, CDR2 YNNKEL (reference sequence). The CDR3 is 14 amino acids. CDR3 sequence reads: CASSHPLTSGEQFF. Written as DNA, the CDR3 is TGTGCCAGCAGCCATCCTCTTACTAGCGGTGAGCAGTTCTTC.

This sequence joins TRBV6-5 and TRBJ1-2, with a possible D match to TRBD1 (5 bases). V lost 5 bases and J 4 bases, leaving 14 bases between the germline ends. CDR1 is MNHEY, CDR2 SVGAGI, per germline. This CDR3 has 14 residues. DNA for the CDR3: TGTGCCAGCAGTCCTCCGGGACGGATCTATGGCTACACCTTC. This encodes CASSPPGRIYGYTF.

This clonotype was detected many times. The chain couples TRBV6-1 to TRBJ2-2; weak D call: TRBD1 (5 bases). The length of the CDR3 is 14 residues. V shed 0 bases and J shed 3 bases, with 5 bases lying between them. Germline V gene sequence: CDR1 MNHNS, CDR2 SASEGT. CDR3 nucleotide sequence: TGTGCCAGCAGTGAAGCAGGGGACACCGGGGAGCTGTTTTTT. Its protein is CASSEAGDTGELFF.

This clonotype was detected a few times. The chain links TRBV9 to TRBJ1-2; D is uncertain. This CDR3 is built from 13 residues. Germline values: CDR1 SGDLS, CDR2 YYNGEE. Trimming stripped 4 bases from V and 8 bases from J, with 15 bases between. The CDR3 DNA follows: TGTGCCAGCAGCCGTGACCCAGATCGGGGCTACACCTTC. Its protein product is CASSRDPDRGYTF.

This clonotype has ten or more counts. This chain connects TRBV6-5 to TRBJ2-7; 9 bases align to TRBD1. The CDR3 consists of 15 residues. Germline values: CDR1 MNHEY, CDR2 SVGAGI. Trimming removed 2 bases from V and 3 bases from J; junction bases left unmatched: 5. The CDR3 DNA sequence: TGTGCCAGCAGTTACAGACAGGGGGTCTACTACGAGCAGTACTTC. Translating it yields CASSYRQGVYYEQYF.

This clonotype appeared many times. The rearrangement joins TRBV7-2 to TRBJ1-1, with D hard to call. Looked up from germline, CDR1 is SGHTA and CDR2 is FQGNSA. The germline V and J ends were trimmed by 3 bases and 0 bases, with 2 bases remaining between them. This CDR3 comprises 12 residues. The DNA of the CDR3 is TGTGCCAGCAGCTTCATGAACACTGAAGCTTTCTTT. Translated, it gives CASSFMNTEAFF.

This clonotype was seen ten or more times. This CDR3 reads CASSIGQTTTDTQYF. CDR3 nucleotide sequence: TGTGCCAGTAGTATCGGACAGACCACCACAGATACGCAGTATTTT. The rearrangement links TRBV19 to TRBJ2-3; TRBD1 is a possible D gene (6 bases). Trimming removed 3 bases from V and 2 bases from J, with 12 bases in between. This CDR3 has 15 residues. CDR1 is LNHDA, CDR2 SQIVND, per germline (reference sequence).

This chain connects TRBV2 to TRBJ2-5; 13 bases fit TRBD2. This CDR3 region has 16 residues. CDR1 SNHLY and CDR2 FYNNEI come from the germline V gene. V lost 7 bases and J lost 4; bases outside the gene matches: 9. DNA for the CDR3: TGTGCCAGCAAGGGACCGGGACTAGCGGGACTAGAGACCCAGTACTTC. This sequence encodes CASKGPGLAGLETQYF.

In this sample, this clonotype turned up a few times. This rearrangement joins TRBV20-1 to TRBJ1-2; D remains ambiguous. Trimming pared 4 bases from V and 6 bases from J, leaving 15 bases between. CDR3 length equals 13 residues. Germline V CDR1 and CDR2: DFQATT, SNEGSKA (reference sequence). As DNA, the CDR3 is TGCAGTGCTACCCCCGACTTAGGGCATGGCTACACCTTC. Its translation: CSATPDLGHGYTF.

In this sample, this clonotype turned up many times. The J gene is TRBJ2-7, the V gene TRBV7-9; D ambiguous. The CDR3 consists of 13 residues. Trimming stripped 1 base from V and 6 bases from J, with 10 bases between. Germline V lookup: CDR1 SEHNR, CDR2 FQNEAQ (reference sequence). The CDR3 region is CASSLVRLAEQYF. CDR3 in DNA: TGTGCCAGCAGCTTAGTTCGCTTGGCCGAGCAGTACTTC.

CDR3 amino acids: CASSPLGRGKTGELFF. CDR3 coding DNA: TGTGCCAGCTCACCACTGGGCAGGGGGAAGACCGGGGAGCTGTTTTTT. The gene calls are TRBV18 and TRBJ2-2; the match to TRBD1 covers 7 bases. The CDR3 spans 16 residues. CDR1 KGHSH and CDR2 LQKENI come from the germline V gene. The trim removed 1 base at V and 5 bases at J, leaving 7 bases unmatched.

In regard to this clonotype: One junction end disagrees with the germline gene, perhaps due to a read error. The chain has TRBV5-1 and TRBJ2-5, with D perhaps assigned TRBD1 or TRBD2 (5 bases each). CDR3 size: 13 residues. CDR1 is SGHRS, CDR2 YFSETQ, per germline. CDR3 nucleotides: TGCGCCAGCAGCTTGACAGTGGGGGAGACCCGGTACTTC. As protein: CASSLTVGETRYF.

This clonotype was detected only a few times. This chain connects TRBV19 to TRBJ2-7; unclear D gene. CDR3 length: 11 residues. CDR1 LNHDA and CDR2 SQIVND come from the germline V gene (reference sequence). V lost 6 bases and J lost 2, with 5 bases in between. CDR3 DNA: TGTGCCAGTAGAGGAGCCTACGAGCAGTACTTC. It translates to CASRGAYEQYF.

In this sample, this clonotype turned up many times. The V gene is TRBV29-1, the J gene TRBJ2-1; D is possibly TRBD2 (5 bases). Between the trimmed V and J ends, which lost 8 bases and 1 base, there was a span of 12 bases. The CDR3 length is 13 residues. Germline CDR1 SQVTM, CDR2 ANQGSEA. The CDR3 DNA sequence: TGCAGCACCAACAGAGGGTCCTACAATGAGCAGTTCTTC. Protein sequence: CSTNRGSYNEQFF.

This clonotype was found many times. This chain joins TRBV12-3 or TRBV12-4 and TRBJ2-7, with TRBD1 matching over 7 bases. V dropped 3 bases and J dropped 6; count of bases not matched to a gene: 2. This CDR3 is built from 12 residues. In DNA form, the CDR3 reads TGTGCCAGCAGTTTCGGGACAGTCGAGCAGTACTTC. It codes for CASSFGTVEQYF.

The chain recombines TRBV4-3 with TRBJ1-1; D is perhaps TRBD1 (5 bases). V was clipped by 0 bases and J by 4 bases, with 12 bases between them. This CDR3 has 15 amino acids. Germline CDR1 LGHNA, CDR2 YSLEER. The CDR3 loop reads CASSQDLSGGTEAFF. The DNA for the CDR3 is TGCGCCAGCAGCCAAGATCTCTCTGGGGGCACTGAAGCTTTCTTT.